The entry that follows covers one T cell receptor beta chain sequence. What it binds is not known. This sample is part of a study of T cell responses to AZD1222 COVID-19 vaccine. Study observations and caveats: No repertoire was sampled before or during the peak T cell response, only after it. An increase in Spike-specific TCR breadth and depth was observed after two AZD1222 doses. Clonal diversity was possibly underestimated, and the donors were mostly white British, with more females. The reported proportion of spike-specific TCRs targeting unmutated variant regions was nearly half.

Repertoires were generated with immunoSEQ multiplex PCR, while TCRdb's copy carries only in-frame clones and drops some. The sample carries more than 65,000 clones, 70% to 85% recorded once. From germline, CDR1 is MDHEN and CDR2 SYDVKM. Trimming at V came to 4 bases and at J to 6 bases, leaving 6 bases not matched to a gene. The CDR3 runs 14 residues. The chain couples TRBV28 to TRBJ1-5; 7 nucleotides line up with TRBD1. Here the sequenced sample was peripheral blood, taken on day 0 of AZD1222 vaccination. The TCR was taken from an adult in good health. CDR3 sequence (DNA): TGTGCCAGCAGTTGGGTCCAGGGGGGTCAGCCCCAGCATTTT. It is translated as CASSWVQGGQPQHF.